These 5 T cell receptor beta chains were sequenced from one sample in a study of blood T cell repertoires in COVID-19 (TCRdb year 2020). The library was obtained by the immunoSEQ multiplex PCR assay. TCRdb took this table from immuneACCESS and kept in-frame rearrangements with V and J called. Such tables lack part of the clones; where checked against another copy, unresolved V genes explain under half of the gap, and the rest is unexplained. Recorded for this sample are about 400,000 clones; around 87% of them occurred a single time. The top ten clones comprise 2.5% to 3.5% of the sample. Sequencing used peripheral blood. The receptors stem from a human donor in a cohort sampled during active COVID-19.

The chain employs TRBV7-8 and TRBJ1-2; D is unclear. The germline V gene encodes CDR1 SGHVS and CDR2 FQNEAQ. The V gene lost 7 bases and the J gene lost 0 bases, with 21 bases spanning the gap. This CDR3 has 17 amino acids. CDR3 sequence reads: CASTPGFFVAANYGYTF. The CDR3 coding sequence is TGTGCCAGCACCCCCGGGTTCTTCGTGGCTGCTAACTATGGCTACACCTTC.

V and J are TRBV7-2 and TRBJ1-5; D possibly corresponds to TRBD1 (5 bases). Trimming cost V 3 bases and J 4 bases, with 19 bases left between them. This CDR3 has 17 amino acids. Germline-derived CDR1 and CDR2 are SGHTA and FQGNSA. The CDR3 sequence is CASSFIQGWGRNQPQHF. In DNA, the CDR3 is TGTGCCAGCAGCTTTATTCAGGGATGGGGTCGGAATCAGCCCCAGCATTTT. The full variable domain, completed using reference TRBV7-2 and TRBJ1-5, is GAGVSQSPSNKVTEKGKDVELRCDPISGHTALYWYRQSLGQGLEFLIYFQGNSAPDKSGLPSDRFSAERTGGSVSTLTIQRTQQEDSAVYLCASSFIQGWGRNQPQHFGDGTRLSIL.

The chain is built from TRBV3-1 (or the pseudogene TRBV3-2) and TRBJ2-7, with 12 positions matching TRBD2. This CDR3 is 16 amino acids long. Trimming removed 1 base from V and 0 bases from J; junction bases left unmatched: 1. CDR1 and CDR2 from the germline V gene are LGHDT and YNNKEL (reference sequence). The CDR3 spells CASSQGLAGVSYEQYF. CDR3 nucleotide sequence: TGTGCCAGCAGCCAAGGACTAGCGGGGGTCTCCTACGAGCAGTACTTC.

The chain employs TRBV5-8 and TRBJ2-2, with D possibly TRBD1 on 6 matching bases. Germline CDR1 reads SGHTS; CDR2 reads YDEGEE. The length of the CDR3 is 16 residues. V dropped 0 bases and J dropped 4 bases, with 13 bases sitting between them. Here the CDR3 reads CASSLGYDRRTGELFF. The CDR3 region has the DNA TGTGCCAGCAGCTTGGGTTATGACAGGCGCACCGGGGAGCTGTTTTTT.

This clone was counted once. V and J are TRBV6-6 and TRBJ2-3, with 9 bases lining up with TRBD2. CDR1 and CDR2 from the germline V gene are MNHNY and SVGAGI (reference sequence). The V gene end was trimmed by 5 bases and the J gene end by 2 bases; junction bases not matched to a gene: 20. The CDR3 totals 20 residues. The CDR3 DNA follows: TGTGCCAGCAGTCCGTCAGGCCAAGCGGGGGGCCTGCGACACACAGATACGCAGTATTTT. Protein: CASSPSGQAGGLRHTDTQYF.